The clone carrying this TCR beta chain appeared a few times. The target antigen is unknown. This record belongs to a study of beta chain features in type 1 diabetes. Study information: Sorted cells from all samples, numbering 107,917,701, were examined.

Isolation of CD4+ naive, central memory, regulatory and stem cell-like memory cells was achieved by sorting via CD45RO/CCR7/CD25/CD127/CD95/CD27. Trimming stripped 1 base from V and 2 bases from J, with 13 bases between. Germline CDR1 is SGHAT and CDR2 is FQNNGV. There are 16 residues in the CDR3. Reverse transcribing all isolated RNA meant expressed TCRB transcripts were sequenced. Sequencing used immunoSEQ multiplex PCR; TCRdb keeps in-frame clones, though not all of them. This table holds a few hundred thousand clones, around 10% found once. General study points: Fewer junction insertions and more nucleotide deletions appeared in type 1 diabetes patients. The study found that naive, central memory and Treg TCRB repertoires appeared more similar in patients than in healthy donors. All four CD4+ subsets of Type 1 diabetes patients contained TCRB CDR3s that were moderately but significantly shorter.

The sample taken for sequencing was central memory CD4+ T cells from blood. The chain employs TRBV11-2 and TRBJ2-3; D is unclear. The sequence came from a man aged 30 to 39 with type 1 diabetes. CDR3 in DNA: TGTGCCAGCAGCTTAGGAGGTCTGGCTCTCACAGATACGCAGTATTTT. Protein sequence: CASSLGGLALTDTQYF.